The sequence of this TCR beta chain was determined in a study of T cells expressing NK-cell markers. From the 5' RACE reads, TCRdb lists one entry per CDR3 protein and no DNA. The listing records 300,000 to 500,000 distinct CDR3 sequences. This sequence originates from a woman between 50 and 59 years old in good health. Sequenced: blood T cells: a sorted CD56 or NKG2C T cell subset, CD4+ or CD8+ T cells, or bulk PBMC T cells (not recorded which).

CDR3 loop: CSARGGNTGELFF. V and J are TRBV20-1 and TRBJ2-2. The CDR3 contains 13 residues. Germline CDR1 DFQATT, CDR2 SNEGSKA (reference sequence).